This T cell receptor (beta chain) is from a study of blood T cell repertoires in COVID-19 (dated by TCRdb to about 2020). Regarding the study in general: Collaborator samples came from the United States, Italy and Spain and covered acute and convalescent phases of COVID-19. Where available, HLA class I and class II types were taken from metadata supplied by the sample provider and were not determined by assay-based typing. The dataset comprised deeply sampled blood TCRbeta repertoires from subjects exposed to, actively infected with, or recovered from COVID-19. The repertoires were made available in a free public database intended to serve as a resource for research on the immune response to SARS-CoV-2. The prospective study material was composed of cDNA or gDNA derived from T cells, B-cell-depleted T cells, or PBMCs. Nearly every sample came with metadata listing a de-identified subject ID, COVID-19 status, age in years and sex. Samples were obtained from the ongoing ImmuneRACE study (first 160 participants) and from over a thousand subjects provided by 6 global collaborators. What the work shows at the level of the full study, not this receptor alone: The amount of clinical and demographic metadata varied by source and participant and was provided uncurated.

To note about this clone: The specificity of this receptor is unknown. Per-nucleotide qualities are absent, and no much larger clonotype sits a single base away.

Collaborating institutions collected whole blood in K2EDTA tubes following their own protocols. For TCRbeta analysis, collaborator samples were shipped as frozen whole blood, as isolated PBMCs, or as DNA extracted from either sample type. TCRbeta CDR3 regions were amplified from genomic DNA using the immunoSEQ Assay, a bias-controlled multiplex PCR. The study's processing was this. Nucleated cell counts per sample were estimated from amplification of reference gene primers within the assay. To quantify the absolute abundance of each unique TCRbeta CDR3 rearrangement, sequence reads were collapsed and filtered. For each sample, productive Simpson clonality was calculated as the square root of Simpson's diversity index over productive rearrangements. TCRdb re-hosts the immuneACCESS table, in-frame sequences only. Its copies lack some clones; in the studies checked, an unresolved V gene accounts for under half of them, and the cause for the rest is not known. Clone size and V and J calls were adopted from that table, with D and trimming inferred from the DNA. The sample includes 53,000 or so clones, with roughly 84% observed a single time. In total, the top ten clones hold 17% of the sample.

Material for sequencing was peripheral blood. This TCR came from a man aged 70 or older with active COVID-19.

The CDR3 reads CASSLARASWETQYF. The DNA sequence reads TGTGCCAGCAGCTTAGCGCGGGCTTCGTGGGAGACCCAGTACTTC. This chain joins TRBV7-8 to TRBJ2-5, and the D gene may be TRBD2, 5 bases matching. V is shortened by 0 bases, J by 5 bases, and the region joining them spans 13 bases. The CDR3 sequence holds 15 residues, the cysteine and phenylalanine included. Only CDR3 DNA remains: 45 bases, in frame from the first base. The germline V gene provides CDR1 SGHVS and CDR2 FQNEAQ.